Following are 23 T cell receptor beta chains from one sample sequenced in a study of T cell changes during pregnancy in multiple sclerosis. Measured with immunoSEQ multiplex PCR; TCRdb has only the in-frame clones, and not every one. Of over 50,000 clones in the sample, more than 75% were seen once. The specimen was peripheral blood from another person, used as feeder cells. The receptors shown here come from a human donor whose cells served as feeder cells for cultures in a pregnancy study.

The chain is built from TRBV10-3 and TRBJ2-2; the D is unclear. Germline loops: CDR1 ENHRY, CDR2 SYGVKD. The CDR3 covers 15 residues. The ends were cut back, 0 bases at V and 4 bases at J, with 9 bases in the middle. CDR3 protein: CAISESMRSTGELFF. In DNA, the CDR3 is TGTGCCATCAGTGAGTCAATGAGATCCACCGGGGAGCTGTTTTTT.

CDR3 sequence: CASSYEGSNTGELFF. CDR3 coding DNA: TGTGCCAGCAGTTACGAGGGATCAAATACCGGGGAGCTGTTTTTT. This chain joins TRBV6-5 and TRBJ2-2, with a possible D match to TRBD2 (5 bases). V lost 2 bases, J lost 5 bases, and 12 bases lay in between. Germline values: CDR1 MNHEY, CDR2 SVGAGI. The CDR3 loop spans 15 amino acids.

This clone appeared a few times. This sequence joins TRBV2 and TRBJ1-2, with D possibly matching TRBD1 (5 bases). With 3 bases removed from V and 4 bases from J, the gap between germline ends came to 9 bases. The CDR3 loop spans 13 amino acids. Germline V lookup: CDR1 SNHLY, CDR2 FYNNEI. The CDR3 DNA reads as TGTGCCAGCAGTGACGCCAGGGCCTATGGCTACACCTTC. Protein sequence: CASSDARAYGYTF.

This clone was seen only a few times. This same CDR3 is encoded by further DNA sequences in the sample. The CDR3 bases are TGTGCCAGCAGTGAAGGTAGGCCCCTCGAGGGGGCTTTCTTT. Its protein product is CASSEGRPLEGAFF. This chain links TRBV6-1 with TRBJ1-1, with D perhaps matching TRBD1 (5 bases). The V gene lost 1 base and the J gene lost 11 bases, with 17 bases spanning the gap. The CDR3 sequence is 14 residues long. Germline V lookup: CDR1 MNHNS, CDR2 SASEGT.

The V and J genes are TRBV6-6 and TRBJ1-1; D remains ambiguous. The V gene's germline CDR1 is MNHNY and CDR2 SVGAGI (reference sequence). The CDR3 is made up of 14 amino acids. V shed 7 bases and J shed 2 bases, with 14 bases lying between them. For the CDR3, the DNA is TGTGCCAGCACTCAACTCCAGAGTAACACTGAAGCTTTCTTT. Protein product: CASTQLQSNTEAFF.

The V and J genes are TRBV6-5 and TRBJ1-5; no clear D gene. Germline V gene lookup returns CDR1 MNHEY and CDR2 SVGAGI. Trimming shortened V by 0 bases and J by 4 bases, and 4 bases separated the two germline ends. The CDR3 has 13 amino acids. The CDR3 here is CASSYSRNQPQHF. The CDR3 DNA sequence: TGTGCCAGCAGTTACTCGAGAAATCAGCCCCAGCATTTT.

The chain uses TRBV5-1 and TRBJ1-1; possibly TRBD1 for D (6 bases). The V end was cut by 2 bases, the J end by 4 bases, with 21 bases between. This CDR3 is built from 17 residues. Germline assignment: CDR1 SGHRS and CDR2 YFSETQ. CDR3 nucleotide sequence: TGCGCCAGCAGCTTATCCGGGATCCGAAGGGGGAGCACTGAAGCTTTCTTT. Translation gives CASSLSGIRRGSTEAFF.

CDR3 residues: CASVGGTLGGYTF. For the CDR3, the DNA is TGTGCTAGTGTCGGCGGGACTCTGGGAGGCTACACCTTC. This rearrangement joins TRBV12-5 to TRBJ1-2, with D maybe TRBD1 (5 bases). The V gene lost 7 bases and the J gene lost 8 bases, with 17 bases spanning the gap. This CDR3 spans 13 amino acids. Germline V gene lookup returns CDR1 LGHNT and CDR2 FRNRAP.

The V call is TRBV4-2, the J call TRBJ2-7; 9 bases line up with TRBD2. Germline CDR1 LGHNA, CDR2 YNFKEQ. The CDR3 has 14 residues. V gave up 4 bases and J gave up 7 bases; unmatched junction bases: 8. CDR3 sequence (DNA): TGTGCCAGCAGCCCGACTAGCGGTAGGTGGGAGCAGTACTTC. Its translation: CASSPTSGRWEQYF.

The rearrangement uses TRBV27 and TRBJ1-2, with D possibly TRBD1 on 5 matching bases. Trimming took off 2 bases at V and 0 bases at J, with 16 bases between the two ends. Germline loops: CDR1 MNHEY, CDR2 SMNVEV (reference sequence). The CDR3 covers 17 residues. CDR3 sequence: CASSLLAGRSSNYGYTF. The CDR3 nucleotides read TGTGCCAGCAGTTTACTCGCGGGGCGGAGTTCTAACTATGGCTACACCTTC.

The J gene is TRBJ2-2, the V gene TRBV6-5, with 9 bases that match TRBD1. Germline V gene data show CDR1 as MNHEY and CDR2 as SVGAGI. V trimming: 5 bases; J trimming: 3 bases; junction bases outside the gene matches: 4. The CDR3 extends over 15 amino acids. The DNA of the CDR3 is TGTGCCAGCAGTGCACAGGGGGCTGACACCGGGGAGCTGTTTTTT. It is translated as CASSAQGADTGELFF.

The CDR3 sequence is CASSLAYTGELFF. As DNA, the CDR3 is TGTGCCAGCAGCTTAGCCTACACCGGGGAGCTGTTTTTT. The chain recombines TRBV11-3 with TRBJ2-2; D is unclear. Germline CDR1 SGHNT, CDR2 YENEEA. V lost 1 base and J 3 bases, leaving 3 bases between the germline ends. This CDR3 has 13 residues. The entire variable domain, with the rest obtained from reference TRBV11-3 and TRBJ2-2, is as follows: EAGVVQSPRYKIIEKKQPVAFWCNPISGHNTLYWYLQNLGQGPELLIRYENEEAVDDSQLPKDRFSAERLKGVDSTLKIQPAELGDSAVYLCASSLAYTGELFFGEGSRLTVL.

The V gene is TRBV7-9, the J gene TRBJ1-5; tentative D call: TRBD1 (5 bases). Between the trimmed V and J ends, which lost 5 bases and 5 bases, there was a span of 13 bases. The CDR3 is 14 residues long. Germline V gene lookup returns CDR1 SEHNR and CDR2 FQNEAQ (reference sequence). For the CDR3, the DNA is TGTGCCAGCAGCCAAGCCCTGGGGGATCAGCCCCAGCATTTT. Amino acid sequence: CASSQALGDQPQHF.

This clone was seen only once. This chain connects TRBV6-5 to TRBJ2-3; a possible D gene is TRBD1 (6 bases). The CDR3 length is 11 residues. Germline lookup yields CDR1 MNHEY and CDR2 SVGAGI. V dropped 7 bases and J dropped 6 bases, with 8 bases sitting between them. The CDR3 loop is CASTRGDTQYF. As DNA, the CDR3 is TGTGCCAGCACCAGGGGCGATACGCAGTATTTT.

The chain joins TRBV18 to TRBJ2-2; no definite D call. CDR1 and CDR2 (germline): KGHSH, LQKENI. The V and J ends lost 2 bases and 6 bases respectively, with 13 bases between them. The CDR3 loop spans 15 amino acids. CDR3 nucleotides: TGTGCCAGCTCACCAGCGCGCGATTGGGCCGGGGAGCTGTTTTTT. Residues: CASSPARDWAGELFF. Complete variable domain (other parts from reference TRBV18 and TRBJ2-2): NAGVMQNPRHLVRRRGQEARLRCSPMKGHSHVYWYRQLPEEGLKFMVYLQKENIIDESGMPKERFSAEFPKEGPSILRIQQVVRGDSAAYFCASSPARDWAGELFFGEGSRLTVL.

As to this clone: One base away lies a much larger clone, so this may be a sequencing read error. V and J are TRBV6-6 and TRBJ1-2; D uncertain. V lost 6 bases, J lost 8 bases, and 10 bases lay in between. Germline CDR1 reads MNHNY; CDR2 reads SVGAGI (reference sequence). The CDR3 covers 11 residues. The CDR3 spells CASSRQGGYTF. The CDR3 DNA sequence: TGTGCCAGCAGCCGACAAGGCGGCTACACCTTC.

This sequence joins TRBV5-1 and TRBJ2-2; the match to TRBD2 covers 11 bases. This CDR3 comprises 14 residues. The germline V gene has CDR1 SGHRS and CDR2 YFSETQ. Trimming at V came to 6 bases and at J to 8 bases, leaving 6 bases not matched to a gene. CDR3 nucleotides: TGCGCCAGCAAACTAGCGGGAGTAACAGGGGAGCTGTTTTTT. It specifies CASKLAGVTGELFF.

This chain links TRBV28 with TRBJ1-2; 9 bases align to TRBD1. The length of the CDR3 is 13 residues. The V gene's germline CDR1 is MDHEN and CDR2 SYDVKM. The V gene end was trimmed by 6 bases and the J gene end by 5 bases; junction bases not matched to a gene: 4. The chain's CDR3 is CASRGQGIYGYTF. The CDR3 nucleotides read TGTGCCAGCAGAGGACAGGGGATTTATGGCTACACCTTC.

The genes are TRBV25-1 and TRBJ2-1; TRBD1 might be the D (6 bases). The CDR3 has 15 residues. Germline CDR1 is MGHDK and CDR2 is SYGVNS. Trimming took off 3 bases at V and 1 base at J, with 10 bases between the two ends. The CDR3 DNA sequence: TGTGCCAGCAGTGAGTTCGACAGGTCCTACAATGAGCAGTTCTTC. As protein: CASSEFDRSYNEQFF.

The CDR3 region has the DNA TGCGCCAGCAGCTTGGGAAGAGGGGGCGATAATCAAGAGACCCAGTACTTC. This gives the protein CASSLGRGGDNQETQYF. The chain joins TRBV5-1 to TRBJ2-5; the match to TRBD1 covers 7 bases. Germline values: CDR1 SGHRS, CDR2 YFSETQ. The CDR3 runs 17 residues. J gave up 2 bases and V 0 bases, and 10 bases lay outside the gene matches. The full variable domain, rest sourced from reference TRBV5-1 and TRBJ2-5, is KAGVTQTPRYLIKTRGQQVTLSCSPISGHRSVSWYQQTPGQGLQFLFEYFSETQRNKGNFPGRFSGRQFSNSRSEMNVSTLELGDSALYLCASSLGRGGDNQETQYFGPGTRLLVL.

There are a few counts of this clone. J is TRBJ2-1 and V is TRBV9; D possibly corresponds to TRBD1 (5 bases). Trimming stripped 1 base from V and 0 bases from J, with 5 bases between. The CDR3 has 14 amino acids. Germline V gene lookup returns CDR1 SGDLS and CDR2 YYNGEE. The CDR3 DNA reads TGTGCCAGCAGCGTAAGGGGCTCCTACAATGAGCAGTTCTTC. It specifies CASSVRGSYNEQFF.

The rearrangement links TRBV15 to TRBJ2-5; 15 nucleotides agree with TRBD2. The V segment lost 5 bases and the J segment 5 bases; nucleotides outside the gene matches: 12. The CDR3 runs to 18 residues. CDR1 is LNHNV and CDR2 is YYDKDF in the germline V gene (reference sequence). The CDR3 sequence: CATSGPGLAGGRRETQYF. DNA of the CDR3: TGTGCCACCAGCGGACCGGGACTAGCGGGGGGAAGGCGGGAGACCCAGTACTTC.

This clone was seen a single time. This sequence joins TRBV5-1 and TRBJ1-2, with 10 bases fitting TRBD1. V shed 1 base, J shed 6 bases, and the junction held 3 bases outside the gene matches. Germline V gene lookup returns CDR1 SGHRS and CDR2 YFSETQ. The CDR3 contains 14 residues. CDR3 loop: CASSLSGTGDGYTF. Here the CDR3 DNA reads TGCGCCAGCAGCTTGTCCGGGACAGGGGATGGCTACACCTTC.